The T cell receptor beta chain described here comes from a study of OX40 agonist ivuxolimab in advanced cancers. TCRdb's table, derived via immunoSEQ multiplex PCR, lists solely in-frame clones and lacks some. The table shows under 80,000 clones, with roughly 85% occurring only once. This clone has just a few counts. The specimen comprised CD4+ or CD8+ T cells sorted from blood, sampled in a trial of the OX40 agonist ivuxolimab. The receptor's source is an adult with an advanced solid tumor such as melanoma, head and neck, liver or kidney cancer.

CDR3 residues: CASSREYTEAFF. CDR3 nucleotides: TGTGCCAGCAGCCGTGAATACACTGAAGCTTTCTTT. V usage is TRBV7-9 and J usage is TRBJ1-1, with D hard to call. V lost 5 bases and J 3 bases, leaving 7 bases between the germline ends. The length of the CDR3 is 12 residues. Germline assignment: CDR1 SEHNR and CDR2 FQNEAQ (reference sequence).